The 25 T cell receptor beta chains below come from one sample, sequenced in a study of blood T cells in healthy people across ages. Together with a sample-barcoded 5' primer, a J-beta primer mix was included in a second PCR lasting about 6 to 12 cycles. TCRdb reprocessed the 5' RACE reads via MiXCR and lists one record per CDR3 protein. The repertoire holds over 1.5 million distinct CDR3 sequences, around 50% seen once, with 2.1% in the top ten. Sequenced sample: blood. These receptors were collected from a woman between 40 and 50 years old in good health.

V and J are TRBV4-3 and TRBJ2-7; maybe TRBD2 (6 bases). The V and J ends lost 2 bases and 1 base respectively, with 12 bases between them. The CDR3 loop spans 15 amino acids. Germline loops: CDR1 LGHNA, CDR2 YSLEER. CDR3 residues: CASSQQNGGSYEQYF. As DNA, the CDR3 is TGCGCCAGCAGCCAACAGAATGGGGGGTCCTACGAGCAGTACTTC.

J is TRBJ2-4 and V is TRBV20-1; 7 positions match TRBD1. This CDR3 has 15 residues. Germline V lookup: CDR1 DFQATT, CDR2 SNEGSKA (reference sequence). After removal of 0 bases from V and 1 base from J, the junction contained 3 bases not matched to a gene. Written as DNA, the CDR3 is TGCAGTGCTAGAGAGCTGACAGGGGCCAAAAACATTCAGTACTTC. This translates into CSARELTGAKNIQYF.

The V and J genes are TRBV7-2 and TRBJ2-5; D possibly corresponds to TRBD2 (5 bases). V shed 5 bases and J shed 4 bases, with 20 bases lying between them. The CDR3 has 16 amino acids. Germline V gene data show CDR1 as SGHTA and CDR2 as FQGNSA. The chain's CDR3 is CASSHLRPQRVETQYF. The CDR3 DNA reads TGTGCCAGCAGCCATTTAAGGCCCCAGAGGGTAGAGACCCAGTACTTC.

The chain carries TRBV28 and TRBJ2-3; 7 nucleotides line up with TRBD1. The V gene end was trimmed by 8 bases and the J gene end by 1 base; junction bases not matched to a gene: 9. CDR1 and CDR2 (germline): MDHEN, SYDVKM. This CDR3 comprises 15 residues. CDR3 residues: CASLTLGGGTDTQYF. The CDR3 DNA is TGTGCCAGCCTGACCCTAGGGGGCGGCACAGATACGCAGTATTTT. The full variable domain, in which reference TRBV28 and TRBJ2-3 provide the parts outside the CDR3, is DVKVTQSSRYLVKRTGEKVFLECVQDMDHENMFWYRQDPGLGLRLIYFSYDVKMKEKGDIPEGYSVSREKKERFSLILESASTNQTSMYLCASLTLGGGTDTQYFGPGTRLTVL.

The V call is TRBV7-2, the J call TRBJ1-2; D gene uncertain. Germline V CDR1 and CDR2: SGHTA, FQGNSA. Trimming removed 1 base at V and 8 bases at J, with 14 bases between. The CDR3 length is 14 residues. CDR3 in amino acids: CASSLESHRSGYTF. CDR3 nucleotide sequence: TGTGCCAGCAGCTTAGAAAGTCACCGTAGCGGCTACACCTTC.

The V and J genes are TRBV29-1 and TRBJ2-1; the D call may be TRBD1 or TRBD2 (5 bases each). The CDR3 has 12 amino acids. V lost 4 bases and J 6 bases, leaving 10 bases between the germline ends. Germline CDR1 reads SQVTM; CDR2 reads ANQGSEA. CDR3 sequence reads: CSVVVGTNEQFF. CDR3 nucleotides: TGCAGCGTTGTCGTGGGGACCAATGAGCAGTTCTTC.

There are a few counts of this clonotype. The chain carries TRBV21-1 and TRBJ2-5. TRBV21-1 constitutes a pseudogene. This CDR3 region has 15 residues. CDR3 DNA sequence: TGTGCCAGCAGCAAGAAGGATAAGTCCCAAGAGACCCAGTACTTC. This sequence encodes CASSKKDKSQETQYF.

This chain links TRBV9 with TRBJ2-1; D is unresolved. There are 14 residues in the CDR3. Germline-derived CDR1 and CDR2 are SGDLS and YYNGEE. The V and J ends lost 9 bases and 5 bases respectively, with 18 bases between them. The DNA of the CDR3 is TGTGCCAACAACACCGCCGGGTCCAACAATGAGCAGTTCTTC. This encodes CANNTAGSNNEQFF.

This clonotype turned up a few times. This chain uses TRBV6-2 or TRBV6-3 with TRBJ2-4; D may be TRBD2 (6 bases). The germline V and J ends were trimmed by 6 bases and 0 bases, with 12 bases remaining between them. Per the germline V gene, CDR1 is MNHEY and CDR2 is SVGEGT. The CDR3 consists of 15 residues. The CDR3 DNA is TGTGCCAGCAGGCCGGGACTCCTAGCCAAAAACATTCAGTACTTC. Amino acids: CASRPGLLAKNIQYF.

CDR3 amino acids: CASSQDTTHLSTDTQYF. In nucleotides, the CDR3 is TGTGCCAGCAGCCAAGACACCACGCATCTTAGCACAGATACGCAGTATTTT. V and J are TRBV14 and TRBJ2-3, with D hard to call. In germline, CDR1 is SGHDN, CDR2 FVKESK. The V gene lost 0 bases and the J gene lost 0 bases, with 13 bases spanning the gap. The CDR3 has 17 amino acids.

The chain has TRBV15 and TRBJ2-4, with D possibly matching TRBD2 (6 bases). Per germline, CDR1 LNHNV and CDR2 YYDKDF (reference sequence). V was shortened by 4 bases and J by 3 bases, with 22 bases between the two germline ends. The CDR3 sequence is 18 residues long. This CDR3 is CATSKGTQGGLDKNIQYF. DNA for the CDR3: TGTGCCACCAGCAAAGGAACCCAGGGAGGCCTGGACAAAAACATTCAGTACTTC.

This clonotype was recorded once. The rearrangement links TRBV7-9 to TRBJ2-1; no firm D call. The CDR3 extends over 15 amino acids. V was clipped by 1 base and J by 10 bases, with 17 bases between them. Germline CDR1 is SEHNR and CDR2 is FQNEAQ (reference sequence). The CDR3 here is CASSLEVGPRSEQFF. The CDR3 DNA reads as TGTGCCAGCAGCTTAGAGGTTGGTCCACGTTCCGAGCAGTTCTTC.

The table lists this clonotype with a few counts. The CDR3 loop is CSARQGLPYEQYF. The CDR3 DNA reads as TGCAGTGCTAGGCAGGGACTCCCCTACGAGCAGTACTTC. The chain uses TRBV20-1 and TRBJ2-7; possibly TRBD2 for D (6 bases). Germline values: CDR1 DFQATT, CDR2 SNEGSKA (reference sequence). V was cut by 3 bases and J by 2 bases, with 11 bases left in between. CDR3 length: 13 residues.

This chain joins TRBV7-2 and TRBJ2-1; 8 nucleotides line up with TRBD1. This CDR3 contains 16 residues. V lost 0 bases and J lost 4; bases outside the gene matches: 5. CDR1 and CDR2 (germline): SGHTA, FQGNSA. The CDR3 protein is CASSLAQGARYNEQFF. In DNA form, the CDR3 reads TGTGCCAGCAGCTTAGCTCAGGGGGCGCGGTACAATGAGCAGTTCTTC.

This clonotype was counted only a few times. The CDR3 DNA is TGCAGTGCTTGGACAGGCGGGGCAGAGACCCAGTACTTC. It codes for CSAWTGGAETQYF. The V and J genes are TRBV20-1 and TRBJ2-5; tentatively, D is TRBD1 (7 bases). The germline V gene encodes CDR1 DFQATT and CDR2 SNEGSKA (reference sequence). V shed 5 bases and J shed 4 bases, with 14 bases lying between them. CDR3 length: 13 amino acids.

This chain connects TRBV20-1 to TRBJ1-5, with 10 bases matching TRBD1. This CDR3 comprises 15 residues. The germline V gene encodes CDR1 DFQATT and CDR2 SNEGSKA (reference sequence). The ends lost 5 bases at V and 2 bases at J; junction bases unmatched: 6. This CDR3 reads CSAPRQGAGNQPQHF. The CDR3 DNA sequence: TGCAGTGCTCCCCGACAGGGGGCGGGCAATCAGCCCCAGCATTTT.

The chain couples TRBV24-1 to TRBJ1-5, with D tentatively TRBD1 (6 bases). The germline V and J ends were trimmed by 5 bases and 3 bases, with 7 bases remaining between them. CDR1 is KGHDR, CDR2 SFDVKD, per germline. This CDR3 is built from 13 residues. The CDR3 reads CATSGQANQPQHF. The CDR3 DNA reads TGTGCCACCAGTGGACAGGCCAATCAGCCCCAGCATTTT.

In this sample, this clonotype turned up many times. CDR3 nucleotide sequence: TGCAGTGCTACGGGGAAGAGAGAGACCCAGTACTTC. This codes for CSATGKRETQYF. The chain joins TRBV20-1 to TRBJ2-5, with D possibly being TRBD2 (5 bases). Germline V CDR1 and CDR2: DFQATT, SNEGSKA (reference sequence). The V gene lost 4 bases and the J gene lost 4 bases, with 10 bases spanning the gap. The CDR3 is made up of 12 amino acids.

This clonotype occurred a few times. The chain is built from TRBV6-2 or TRBV6-3 and TRBJ1-6; D is uncertain. The CDR3 length is 14 residues. Trimming cost V 8 bases and J 6 bases, with 14 bases left between them. Germline CDR1 is MNHEY and CDR2 is SVGEGT. CDR3 in DNA: TGTGCCAGCGGAGACAACCGGCTTAATTCACCCCTCCACTTT. Amino acid sequence: CASGDNRLNSPLHF.

This clonotype was seen a handful of times. This chain links TRBV5-1 with TRBJ2-3, with 11 nucleotides matching TRBD2. Germline V lookup: CDR1 SGHRS, CDR2 YFSETQ. Trimming at V came to 2 bases and at J to 4 bases, leaving 6 bases not matched to a gene. The CDR3 has 16 amino acids. The CDR3 DNA reads TGCGCCAGCAGCTTTCCTAGCGGGGGGTCATCAGATACGCAGTATTTT. It translates to CASSFPSGGSSDTQYF.

The chain combines TRBV18 with TRBJ2-1; D remains unclear. This CDR3 has 13 residues. Germline-derived CDR1 and CDR2 are KGHSH and LQKENI. V was cut by 0 bases and J by 10 bases, with 10 bases left in between. The CDR3 protein is CASSPPSHQEQFF. The CDR3 nucleotides read TGTGCCAGCTCACCACCCAGCCACCAGGAGCAGTTCTTC.

V usage is TRBV4-1 and J usage is TRBJ2-3; 9 bases are a match to TRBD1. This CDR3 region has 16 residues. Germline V lookup: CDR1 MGHRA, CDR2 YSYEKL. V lost 1 base and J lost 3; bases outside the gene matches: 5. The CDR3: CASSQADRGRTDTQYF. CDR3 DNA: TGCGCCAGCAGCCAAGCGGACAGGGGTCGAACAGATACGCAGTATTTT.

J is TRBJ2-7 and V is TRBV7-2, with TRBD1 identical over 7 bases. This CDR3 comprises 14 residues. The germline V gene has CDR1 SGHTA and CDR2 FQGNSA. V was pared by 6 bases and J by 6 bases, with 11 bases of the junction left unmatched. In DNA form, the CDR3 reads TGTGCCAGCAGTCAGGACAGGCGCCGCGCCGAGCAGTACTTC. The encoded protein is CASSQDRRRAEQYF. Full variable domain (rest looked up from reference TRBV7-2 and TRBJ2-7): GAGVSQSPSNKVTEKGKDVELRCDPISGHTALYWYRQSLGQGLEFLIYFQGNSAPDKSGLPSDRFSAERTGGSVSTLTIQRTQQEDSAVYLCASSQDRRRAEQYFGPGTRLTVT.

The V call is TRBV6-5, the J call TRBJ2-7; 9 bases match TRBD1. CDR1 is MNHEY, CDR2 SVGAGI, per germline. Trimming at V came to 5 bases and at J to 5 bases, leaving 7 bases not matched to a gene. CDR3 length: 14 residues. CDR3 bases: TGTGCCAGCAGTGACCGGGACAGGGCGGACGAGCAGTACTTC. Translated, it gives CASSDRDRADEQYF.

The gene calls are TRBV7-9 and TRBJ2-1; D is possibly TRBD1 (6 bases). This CDR3 spans 13 amino acids. CDR1 and CDR2 (germline): SEHNR, FQNEAQ (reference sequence). The V and J ends lost 5 bases and 6 bases respectively, with 11 bases between them. The CDR3 bases are TGTGCCAGCAGCGGGGGCTACAGCAATGAGCAGTTCTTC. It codes for CASSGGYSNEQFF.